This entry concerns a single TCR beta chain. This entry comes from a study of blood T cell repertoires in COVID-19. Study at large: The origin of the acute and convalescent COVID-19 samples was the United States, Italy and Spain.

Original analysis: The authors estimated nucleated cell counts from reference gene primer amplification. Assay: immunoSEQ multiplex PCR; the TCRdb copy retains only in-frame clones and omits some. That table furnishes V, J and clone size, whereas the DNA furnished D and trimming. Of about 300,000 clones listed, roughly 86% were seen once; the top ten hold approximately 1.5%. Per the germline V gene, CDR1 is MDHEN and CDR2 is SYDVKM. The CDR3 length is 14 residues. V was shortened by 5 bases and J by 2 bases, with 13 bases between the two germline ends. V and J are TRBV28 and TRBJ2-7, with D perhaps matching TRBD1 (6 bases). Sequenced sample: peripheral blood. The sequence derives from a woman aged 45 to 65 with acute or convalescent COVID-19. The chain's CDR3 is CASSPPTGTYEQYF. The CDR3 DNA reads TGTGCCAGCAGTCCCCCTACAGGGACCTACGAGCAGTACTTC.